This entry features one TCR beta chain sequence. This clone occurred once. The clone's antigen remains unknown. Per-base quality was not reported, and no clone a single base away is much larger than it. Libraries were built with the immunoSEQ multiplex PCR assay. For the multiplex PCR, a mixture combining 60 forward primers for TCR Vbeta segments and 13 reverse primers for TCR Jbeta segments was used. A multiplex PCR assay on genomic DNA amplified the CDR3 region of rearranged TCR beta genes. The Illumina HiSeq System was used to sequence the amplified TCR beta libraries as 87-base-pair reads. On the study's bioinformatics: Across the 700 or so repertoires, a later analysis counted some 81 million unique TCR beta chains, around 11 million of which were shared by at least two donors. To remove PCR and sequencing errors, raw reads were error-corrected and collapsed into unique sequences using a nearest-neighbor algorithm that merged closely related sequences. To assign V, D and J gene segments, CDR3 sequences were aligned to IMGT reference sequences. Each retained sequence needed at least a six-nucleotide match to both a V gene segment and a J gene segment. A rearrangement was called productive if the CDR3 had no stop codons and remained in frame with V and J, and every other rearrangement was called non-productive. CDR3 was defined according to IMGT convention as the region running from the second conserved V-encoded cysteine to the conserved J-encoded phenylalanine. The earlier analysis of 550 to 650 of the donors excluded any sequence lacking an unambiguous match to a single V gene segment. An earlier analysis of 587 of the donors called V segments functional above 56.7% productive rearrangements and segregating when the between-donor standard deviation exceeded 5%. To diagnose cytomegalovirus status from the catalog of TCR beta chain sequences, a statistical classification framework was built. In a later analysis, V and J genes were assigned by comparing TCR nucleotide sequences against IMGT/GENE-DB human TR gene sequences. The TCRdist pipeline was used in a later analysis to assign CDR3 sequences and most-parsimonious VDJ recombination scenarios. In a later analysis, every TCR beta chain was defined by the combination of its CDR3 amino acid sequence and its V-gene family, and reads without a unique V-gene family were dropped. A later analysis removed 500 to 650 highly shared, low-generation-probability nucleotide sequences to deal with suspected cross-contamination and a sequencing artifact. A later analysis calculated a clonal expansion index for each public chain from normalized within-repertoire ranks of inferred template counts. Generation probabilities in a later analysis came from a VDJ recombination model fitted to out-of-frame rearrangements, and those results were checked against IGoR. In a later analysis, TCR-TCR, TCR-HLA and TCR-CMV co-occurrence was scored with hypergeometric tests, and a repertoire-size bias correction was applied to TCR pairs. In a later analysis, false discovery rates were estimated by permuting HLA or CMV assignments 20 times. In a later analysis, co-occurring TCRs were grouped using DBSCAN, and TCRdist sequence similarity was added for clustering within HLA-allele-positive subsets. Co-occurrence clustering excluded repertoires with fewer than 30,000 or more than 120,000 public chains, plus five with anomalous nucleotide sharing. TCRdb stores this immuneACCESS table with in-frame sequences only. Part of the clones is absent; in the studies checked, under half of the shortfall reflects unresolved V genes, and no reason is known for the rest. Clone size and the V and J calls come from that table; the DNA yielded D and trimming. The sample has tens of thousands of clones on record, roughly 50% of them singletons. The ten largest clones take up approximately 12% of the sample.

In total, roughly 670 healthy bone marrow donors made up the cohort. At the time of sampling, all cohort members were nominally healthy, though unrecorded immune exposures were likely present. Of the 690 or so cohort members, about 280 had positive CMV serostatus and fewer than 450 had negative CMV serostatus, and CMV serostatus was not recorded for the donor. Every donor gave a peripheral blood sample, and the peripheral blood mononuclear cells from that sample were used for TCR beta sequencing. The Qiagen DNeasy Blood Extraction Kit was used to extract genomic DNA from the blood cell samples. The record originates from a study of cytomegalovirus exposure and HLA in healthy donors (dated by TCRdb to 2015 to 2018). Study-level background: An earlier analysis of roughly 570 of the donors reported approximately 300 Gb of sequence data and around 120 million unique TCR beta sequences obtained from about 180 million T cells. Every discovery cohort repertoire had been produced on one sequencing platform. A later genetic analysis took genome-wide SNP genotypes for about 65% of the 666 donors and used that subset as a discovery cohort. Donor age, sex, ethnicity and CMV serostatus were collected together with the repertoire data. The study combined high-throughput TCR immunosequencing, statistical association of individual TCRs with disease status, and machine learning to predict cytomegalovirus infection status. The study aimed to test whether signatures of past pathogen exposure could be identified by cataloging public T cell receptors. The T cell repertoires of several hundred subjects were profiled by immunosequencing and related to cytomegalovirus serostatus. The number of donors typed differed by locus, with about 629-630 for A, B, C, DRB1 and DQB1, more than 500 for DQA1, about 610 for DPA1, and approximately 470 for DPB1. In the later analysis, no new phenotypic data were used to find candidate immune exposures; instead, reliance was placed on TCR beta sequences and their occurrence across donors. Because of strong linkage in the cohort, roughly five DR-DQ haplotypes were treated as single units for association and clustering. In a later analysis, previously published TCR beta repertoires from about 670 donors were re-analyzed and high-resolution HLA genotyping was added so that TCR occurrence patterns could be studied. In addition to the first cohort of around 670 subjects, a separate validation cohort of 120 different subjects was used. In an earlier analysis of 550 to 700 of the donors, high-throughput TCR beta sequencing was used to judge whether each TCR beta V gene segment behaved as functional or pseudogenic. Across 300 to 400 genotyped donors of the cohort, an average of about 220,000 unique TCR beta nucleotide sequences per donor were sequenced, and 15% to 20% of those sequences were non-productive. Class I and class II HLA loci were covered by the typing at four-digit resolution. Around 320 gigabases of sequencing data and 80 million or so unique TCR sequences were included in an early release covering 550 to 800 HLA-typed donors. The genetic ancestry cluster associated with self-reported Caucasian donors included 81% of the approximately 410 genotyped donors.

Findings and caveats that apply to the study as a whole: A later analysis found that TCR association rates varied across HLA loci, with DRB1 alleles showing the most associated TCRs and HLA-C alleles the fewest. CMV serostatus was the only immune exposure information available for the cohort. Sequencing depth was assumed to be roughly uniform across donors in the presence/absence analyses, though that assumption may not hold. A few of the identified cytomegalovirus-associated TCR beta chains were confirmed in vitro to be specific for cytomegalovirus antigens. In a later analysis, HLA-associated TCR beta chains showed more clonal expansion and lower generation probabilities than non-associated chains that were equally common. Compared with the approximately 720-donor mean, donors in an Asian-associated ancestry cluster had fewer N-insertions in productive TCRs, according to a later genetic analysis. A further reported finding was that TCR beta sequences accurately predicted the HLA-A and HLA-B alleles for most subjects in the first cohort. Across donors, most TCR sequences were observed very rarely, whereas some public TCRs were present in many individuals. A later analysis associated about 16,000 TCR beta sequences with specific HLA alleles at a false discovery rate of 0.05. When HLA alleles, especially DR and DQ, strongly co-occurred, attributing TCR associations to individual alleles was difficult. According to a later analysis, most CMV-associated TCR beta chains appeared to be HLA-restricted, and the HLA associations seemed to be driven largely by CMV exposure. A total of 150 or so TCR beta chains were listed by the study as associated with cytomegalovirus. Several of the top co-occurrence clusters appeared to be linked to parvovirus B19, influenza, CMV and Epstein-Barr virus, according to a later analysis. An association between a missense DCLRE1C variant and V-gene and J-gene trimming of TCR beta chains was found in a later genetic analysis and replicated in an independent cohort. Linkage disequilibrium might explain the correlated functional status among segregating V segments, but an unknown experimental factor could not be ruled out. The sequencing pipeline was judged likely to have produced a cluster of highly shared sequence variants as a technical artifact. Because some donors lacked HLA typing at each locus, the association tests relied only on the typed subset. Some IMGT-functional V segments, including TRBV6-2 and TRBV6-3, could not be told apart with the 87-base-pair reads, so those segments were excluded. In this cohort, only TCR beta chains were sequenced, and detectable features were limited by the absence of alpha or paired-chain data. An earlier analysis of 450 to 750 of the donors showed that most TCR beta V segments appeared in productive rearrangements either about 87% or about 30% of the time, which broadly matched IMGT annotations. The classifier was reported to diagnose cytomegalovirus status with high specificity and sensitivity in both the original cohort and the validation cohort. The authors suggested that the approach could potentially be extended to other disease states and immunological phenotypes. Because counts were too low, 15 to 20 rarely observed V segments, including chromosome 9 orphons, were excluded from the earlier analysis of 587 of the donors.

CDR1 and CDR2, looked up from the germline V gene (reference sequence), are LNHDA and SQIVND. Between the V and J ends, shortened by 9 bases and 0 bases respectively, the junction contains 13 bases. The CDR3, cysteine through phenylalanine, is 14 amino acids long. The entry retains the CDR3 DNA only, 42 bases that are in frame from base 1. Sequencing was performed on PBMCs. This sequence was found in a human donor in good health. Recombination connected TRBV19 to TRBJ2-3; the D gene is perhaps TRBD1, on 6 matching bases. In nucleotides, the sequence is TGTGCCAGCTCCGGGACATTGAGCACAGATACGCAGTATTTT. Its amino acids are CASSGTLSTDTQYF.